The 31 T cell receptor beta chains below all came from one sample that was sequenced in a study of T cell clonality in common variable immunodeficiency. Study observations and caveats: Fewer deletions and N-nucleotide insertions were reportedly seen in common variable immunodeficiency TCR beta sequences.

Antigens for these TCRs are unknown. Generated by immunoSEQ multiplex PCR, the TCRdb table keeps only in-frame clones and is missing some. There are about 33,000 clones in the sample, none observed a single time. The sample taken for sequencing was peripheral blood mononuclear cells. These receptors all come from a human donor with common variable immunodeficiency.

This clone was recorded many times. The CDR3 end is not reached by the read, which stops 3 residues before it; the germline J gene fills it in. The chain couples TRBV19 to TRBJ2-1; D is possibly TRBD1 (6 bases). Germline V gene data show CDR1 as LNHDA and CDR2 as SQIVND (reference sequence). The CDR3 covers 15 residues. V was trimmed by 4 bases and J by 3 bases, leaving 13 bases between them. The sequenced part of the CDR3 DNA is TGTGCCAGTAGTACCCAAGGGGGTAACTACAATGAG. As protein: CASSTQGGNYNE. The CDR3 as a whole reads CASSTQGGNYNEQFF.

As for this clone: From the germline J gene comes the end of the CDR3, since the read stops 3 residues before it. The V and J genes are TRBV20-1 and TRBJ1-5; 7 bases match TRBD1. Germline values: CDR1 DFQATT, CDR2 SNEGSKA (reference sequence). The CDR3 sequence is 14 residues long. V lost 6 bases to trimming and J lost 0 bases; unmatched junction nucleotides: 5. CDR3 bases read: TGCAGTGCCCCGGACAGGAATAGCAATCAGCCC. Translated, it gives CSAPDRNSNQP. The entire CDR3 protein is CSAPDRNSNQPQHF.

This clone was counted only a few times. The read gets to within 3 residues of the CDR3 end, and the germline J gene fills in the rest. This chain joins TRBV7-2 and TRBJ1-4; the match to TRBD1 covers 9 bases. CDR3 length equals 15 residues. Germline CDR1 is SGHTA and CDR2 is FQGNSA. Germline trimming cut 5 bases from V and 8 bases from J; bases unmatched to any gene: 9. The sequenced part of the CDR3 DNA is TGTGCCAGCAGCGCCCCCGGGACAGGGCCCGAAAAA. Translation: CASSAPGTGPEK. The whole CDR3 is CASSAPGTGPEKLFF.

This clone showed up many times. The CDR3 end lies 3 residues beyond the end of the read and is filled in from the germline J gene. This rearrangement joins TRBV19 to TRBJ1-5, with TRBD1 matching 9 bases. CDR3 size: 15 residues. The germline CDR1 and CDR2 sequences are LNHDA and SQIVND (reference sequence). The junction had 5 bases not matched to a gene; V was cut back by 6 bases and J by 2 bases. The sequenced CDR3 bases are TGTGCCAGTAGACCGGGACAGGGAGGCAATCAGCCC. Translated, it gives CASRPGQGGNQP. The whole CDR3 sequence is CASRPGQGGNQPQHF.

Comment on this clone: From the germline J gene comes the end of the CDR3, since the read stops 3 residues before it. This sequence joins TRBV19 and TRBJ1-1, with 7 bases matching TRBD1. This CDR3 is 16 amino acids long. Unmatched junction bases numbered 8, after V lost 3 bases and J lost 1 base. Germline lookup yields CDR1 LNHDA and CDR2 SQIVND (reference sequence). Partial CDR3 DNA: TGTGCCAGTAGTATGGGGACAGCGGGGGGGAACACTGAA. Translation: CASSMGTAGGNTE. The entire CDR3 reads CASSMGTAGGNTEAFF.

This clone was observed a few times. The read ends 3 residues early relative to the CDR3; the germline J gene fills the gap. The V gene is TRBV6-2 or TRBV6-3, the J gene TRBJ2-5, with 13 bases aligning to TRBD2. V shed 5 bases and J 6 bases; nucleotides not matched to a gene: 6. CDR3 length: 15 amino acids. Germline lookup yields CDR1 MNHEY and CDR2 SVGEGT. The CDR3 sequence is CASSVLAGGPKTQYF. CDR3 DNA (partial): TGTGCCAGCAGTGTACTAGCGGGGGGGCCAAAGACC.

Notes on this clone: The read finishes 3 residues shy of the CDR3 end, and the germline J gene is used to complete it. The V and J genes are TRBV18 and TRBJ1-4, with D possibly TRBD1 on 5 matching bases. This CDR3 is 13 amino acids long. Trimming cost V 3 bases and J 8 bases, with 10 bases left between them. Germline CDR1 KGHSH, CDR2 LQKENI. CDR3 DNA, as far as it was read: TGTGCCAGCTCACCGGGACTGCACGAAAAA. Residues: CASSPGLHEK. The complete CDR3 protein is CASSPGLHEKLFF.

This clone was recorded at least ten times. The read falls 3 residues short of the CDR3 end, and the missing part is taken from the germline J gene. The chain is built from TRBV19 and TRBJ2-2; tentatively, D is TRBD1 (6 bases). The CDR3 has 16 residues. The germline gives CDR1 LNHDA, CDR2 SQIVND (reference sequence). Trimming shortened V by 3 bases and J by 2 bases, and 13 bases separated the two germline ends. The CDR3 here is CASSMVPGHNTGELFF. The covered CDR3 bases are TGTGCCAGTAGTATGGTACCGGGACATAACACCGGGGAG.

This clone was observed a handful of times. Sequencing ends 3 residues short of the CDR3 end; the germline J gene provides the rest. This chain uses TRBV6-1 with TRBJ2-7; 7 nucleotides agree with TRBD2. From germline, CDR1 is MNHNS and CDR2 SASEGT. The J segment lost 1 base and the V segment lost 0 bases, leaving 3 bases of the junction unmatched. The length of the CDR3 is 15 residues. The CDR3 DNA, read in part, is TGTGCCAGCAGTGAAGCGTGGGGGGGATCCTACGAG. Protein sequence: CASSEAWGGSYE. The CDR3, in full, reads CASSEAWGGSYEQYF.

This clone was seen ten or more times. CDR3 amino acids: CSVGSSGQGGYTF. The sequenced part of the CDR3 DNA is TGCAGCGTGGGTAGCTCTGGACAGGGAGGC. J is TRBJ1-2 and V is TRBV29-1; 8 bases are a match to TRBD1. The read gets to within 3 residues of the CDR3 end, and the germline J gene fills in the rest. This CDR3 is built from 13 residues. Per germline, CDR1 SQVTM and CDR2 ANQGSEA.

This clone has at least ten counts. The read terminates 3 residues ahead of where the CDR3 ends, so the germline J gene completes it. J is TRBJ1-1 and V is TRBV2; 8 nucleotides agree with TRBD1. The ends lost 8 bases at V and 0 bases at J; junction bases unmatched: 11. The CDR3 totals 16 residues. CDR1 is SNHLY and CDR2 is FYNNEI in the germline V gene. Incomplete CDR3 DNA: TGTGCCAGCGGGGAGCCCGTCAGGGGGCTGAACACTGAA. It encodes CASGEPVRGLNTE. The whole CDR3 sequence is CASGEPVRGLNTEAFF.

This clone has more than one count but fewer than ten. The sequenced part of the CDR3 DNA is TGTGCCAGCGGTGCCCAGGGTGTCCACGAG. Its translation is CASGAQGVHE. The CDR3 in full is CASGAQGVHEQYF. The chain uses TRBV6-1 and TRBJ2-7; D may be TRBD1 (5 bases). The CDR3 end is not reached by the read, which stops 3 residues before it; the germline J gene fills it in. The CDR3 length is 13 residues. Germline-derived CDR1 and CDR2 are MNHNS and SASEGT. V lost 8 bases, J lost 5 bases, and 16 bases lay in between.

For this clone: The read halts 3 residues ahead of the CDR3 end, with the missing end drawn from the germline J gene. This chain joins TRBV7-9 and TRBJ2-3, with 10 bases fitting TRBD1. CDR3 length: 15 amino acids. Unmatched junction bases numbered 3, after V lost 3 bases and J lost 3 bases. Germline CDR1 and CDR2: SEHNR and FQNEAQ (reference sequence). The CDR3 here is CASSFDRGHTDTQYF. CDR3 bases read: TGTGCCAGCAGCTTTGACAGGGGGCATACAGATACG. The full variable domain, with the rest looked up from reference TRBV7-9 and TRBJ2-3, is DTGVSQNPRHKITKRGQNVTFRCDPISEHNRLYWYRQTLGQGPEFLTYFQNEAQLEKSRLLSDRFSAERPKGSFSTLEIQRTEQGDSAMYLCASSFDRGHTDTQYFGPGTRLTVL.

This clone was recorded at least ten times. The CDR3 is cut off 3 residues early in the read; its end comes from the germline J gene. The gene calls are TRBV20-1 and TRBJ1-6; no reliable D call. Germline V gives CDR1 DFQATT, CDR2 SNEGSKA (reference sequence). The CDR3 is 13 residues long. Trimming removed 1 base at V and 6 bases at J, with 7 bases between. The CDR3 sequence: CSARVTVNSPLHF. The sequenced CDR3 bases are TGCAGTGCTAGAGTAACAGTTAATTCACCC.

Details on this clone: The read comes to an end 3 residues before the CDR3 does, leaving the germline J gene to fill in the end. V usage is TRBV6-1 and J usage is TRBJ2-5; a weak D match, TRBD1 (6 bases). Germline V gene lookup returns CDR1 MNHNS and CDR2 SASEGT. Trimming removed 1 base at V and 5 bases at J, with 11 bases between. The CDR3 totals 14 residues. Partial CDR3 DNA: TGTGCCAGCAGTGAAGGGACAGCCTGGGAGACC. Translating gives CASSEGTAWET. Given in full, the CDR3 is CASSEGTAWETQYF.

This clone was counted between two and nine times. At one boundary the junction diverges from the germline segment, which might be a read error. The CDR3 extends 3 residues past the end of the read, so its final part is completed from the germline J gene. The V call is TRBV18, the J call TRBJ1-2, with 9 bases matching TRBD1. Germline lookup yields CDR1 KGHSH and CDR2 LQKENI. This CDR3 comprises 17 residues. The CDR3 DNA, read in part, is TGTGCCAGCTCACCGGGACAGGGCCCCCGCTTTAACCATGGC. Its translation is CASSPGQGPRFNHG. The whole CDR3 reads CASSPGQGPRFNHGYTF.

The table lists this clone with many counts. The read finishes 3 residues shy of the CDR3 end, and the germline J gene is used to complete it. The rearrangement links TRBV7-9 to TRBJ1-2; 8 bases match TRBD1. The CDR3 has 12 amino acids. Germline V gene data show CDR1 as SEHNR and CDR2 as FQNEAQ (reference sequence). CDR3 sequence reads: CASSFDRGGYTF. CDR3 DNA, as far as it was read: TGTGCCAGCAGCTTTGACAGGGGAGGC.

To note about this clone: The read ends 3 residues before the CDR3 terminus; that terminus is restored from the germline J gene. Other DNA sequences in the same sample also yield this CDR3. The chain carries TRBV7-9 and TRBJ1-1; 9 positions agree with TRBD1. In germline, CDR1 is SEHNR, CDR2 FQNEAQ (reference sequence). The CDR3 extends over 15 amino acids. Trimming cost V 2 bases and J 7 bases; bases outside gene matches: 8. This CDR3 reads CASSLSGQGVLEAFF. CDR3 DNA, as far as it was read: TGTGCCAGCAGCTTATCGGGACAGGGAGTTCTTGAA. Full variable domain (missing parts from reference TRBV7-9 and TRBJ1-1): DTGVSQNPRHKITKRGQNVTFRCDPISEHNRLYWYRQTLGQGPEFLTYFQNEAQLEKSRLLSDRFSAERPKGSFSTLEIQRTEQGDSAMYLCASSLSGQGVLEAFFGQGTRLTVV.

This clone was recorded at least ten times. The CDR3 end falls 3 residues outside the read, so it is completed with the germline J gene. This chain connects TRBV30 to TRBJ1-1; 8 nucleotides align to TRBD1. The CDR3 loop spans 15 amino acids. V shed 0 bases and J 1 base; nucleotides not matched to a gene: 4. Germline CDR1 and CDR2: GTSNPN and SVGIG (reference sequence). CDR3 sequence: CAWSVRGTGNTEAFF. The sequenced part of the CDR3 DNA is TGTGCCTGGAGTGTACGTGGGACAGGGAACACTGAA.

To note about this clone: The read is 3 residues too short to cover the CDR3 end, so that end is filled in from the germline J gene. V is TRBV11-2 and J is TRBJ2-5; 7 nucleotides align to TRBD1. Germline assignment: CDR1 SGHAT and CDR2 FQNNGV. The CDR3 is 13 amino acids. The CDR3 bases that were read are TGTGCCAGCAGCTTCGGGACAGAAAATACC. Translated, it gives CASSFGTENT. The full-length CDR3 reads as CASSFGTENTQYF.

This clone has a count of ten or more. With the read ending 3 residues before the CDR3 end, the germline J gene is used to fill in that end. The J gene is TRBJ2-7, the V gene TRBV11-2; 7 nucleotides line up with TRBD2. Looked up from germline, CDR1 is SGHAT and CDR2 is FQNNGV. Trimming removed 5 bases from V and 4 bases from J; junction bases left unmatched: 2. The CDR3 is 12 residues long. CDR3 protein: CASSPGGYEQYF. CDR3 DNA, as far as it was read: TGTGCCAGCAGCCCGGGGGGTTACGAG.

A word on this clone: Coverage ceases 3 residues before the CDR3 finishes, and the germline J gene fills in the end. The chain employs TRBV7-7 and TRBJ2-1; 8 positions match TRBD2. Trimming cost V 4 bases and J 7 bases; bases outside gene matches: 9. The length of the CDR3 is 15 residues. CDR1 and CDR2 (germline): SSHAT, FNYEAQ (reference sequence). The DNA read from the CDR3 is TGTGCCAGCAGCTCTCTCGGGGGGGCCGGGAATGAG. It specifies CASSSLGGAGNE. The complete CDR3 protein is CASSSLGGAGNEQFF.

This clone was picked up a small number of times. With the read ending 3 residues before the CDR3 end, the germline J gene is used to fill in that end. The rearrangement joins TRBV30 to TRBJ1-1; D is undetermined. The V end was cut by 2 bases, the J end by 3 bases, with 10 bases between. From germline, CDR1 is GTSNPN and CDR2 SVGIG (reference sequence). This CDR3 has 13 amino acids. The CDR3 DNA, read in part, is TGTGCCTGGAGTCCAGAGGTTGACACTGAA. As protein: CAWSPEVDTE. The full CDR3 is CAWSPEVDTEAFF.

A few counts support this clone. The CDR3 is cut off 3 residues early in the read; its end comes from the germline J gene. The chain links TRBV19 to TRBJ1-2, with 9 positions matching TRBD1. V lost 9 bases to trimming and J lost 5 bases; unmatched junction nucleotides: 7. This CDR3 contains 13 residues. Germline loops: CDR1 LNHDA, CDR2 SQIVND (reference sequence). The sequenced part of the CDR3 DNA is TGTGCCAGCAATCCGGGACAGGGTTATGGC. It codes for CASNPGQGYG. The whole CDR3 sequence reads CASNPGQGYGYTF. The whole variable domain, remainder taken from reference TRBV19 and TRBJ1-2, is DGGITQSPKYLFRKEGQNVTLSCEQNLNHDAMYWYRQDPGQGLRLIYYSQIVNDFQKGDIAEGYSVSREKKESFPLTVTSAQKNPTAFYLCASNPGQGYGYTFGSGTRLTVV.

This clone occurred a few times. The CDR3 is cut off 3 residues early in the read; its end comes from the germline J gene. The V gene is TRBV2, the J gene TRBJ1-6; D ambiguous. Germline loops: CDR1 SNHLY, CDR2 FYNNEI. The V end was cut by 4 bases, the J end by 8 bases, with 15 bases between. This CDR3 has 15 residues. Incomplete CDR3 DNA: TGTGCCAGCAGTGCGGTTTCGTCTAGAGATTCACCC. Amino acids: CASSAVSSRDSP. The full CDR3 reads CASSAVSSRDSPLHF.

Notes on this clone: With the read ending 3 residues before the CDR3 end, the germline J gene is used to fill in that end. V usage is TRBV20-1 and J usage is TRBJ1-5, with 7 bases identical to TRBD1. The CDR3 has 15 amino acids. The V gene's germline CDR1 is DFQATT and CDR2 SNEGSKA (reference sequence). Germline trimming cut 5 bases from V and 0 bases from J; bases unmatched to any gene: 7. Incomplete CDR3 DNA: TGCAGTGCTGCCGGGACAGCCTATAGCAATCAGCCC. Translation: CSAAGTAYSNQP. The full-length CDR3 reads as CSAAGTAYSNQPQHF.

On this clone itself: The read halts 3 residues ahead of the CDR3 end, with the missing end drawn from the germline J gene. The chain carries TRBV19 and TRBJ2-5; 8 nucleotides align to TRBD2. Germline assignment: CDR1 LNHDA and CDR2 SQIVND (reference sequence). V shed 5 bases and J 5 bases; nucleotides not matched to a gene: 4. The CDR3 loop spans 13 amino acids. The CDR3 DNA, read in part, is TGTGCCAGTAGTCAGGCTAGCGGGGAGACC. Translating gives CASSQASGET. The full-length CDR3 reads as CASSQASGETQYF.

The covered CDR3 bases are TGTGCCAGCAGTGAAGAGAGCTCCAATGAG. As protein: CASSEESSNE. The CDR3, in full, reads CASSEESSNEQFF. This chain uses TRBV2 with TRBJ2-1, with D unclear. The CDR3 extends 3 residues past the end of the read, so its final part is completed from the germline J gene. The germline gives CDR1 SNHLY, CDR2 FYNNEI. The V and J ends lost 1 base and 6 bases respectively, with 7 bases between them. The CDR3 is made up of 13 amino acids.

Remarks on this clone: The read comes to an end 3 residues before the CDR3 does, leaving the germline J gene to fill in the end. The chain is built from TRBV2 and TRBJ1-1; no reliable D call. The CDR3 covers 17 residues. Trimming shortened V by 4 bases and J by 4 bases, and 22 bases separated the two germline ends. Germline values: CDR1 SNHLY, CDR2 FYNNEI. CDR3 bases read: TGTGCCAGCAGTGCCCGACGGAGCGACCCGGTGGGCACTGAA. Its protein is CASSARRSDPVGTE. The entire CDR3 is CASSARRSDPVGTEAFF.

This clone was seen many times. The CDR3 end lies 3 residues beyond the end of the read and is filled in from the germline J gene. The chain combines TRBV18 with TRBJ2-7; D might be TRBD2 (7 bases). The CDR3 is made up of 17 amino acids. Per the germline V gene, CDR1 is KGHSH and CDR2 is LQKENI. Trimming stripped 2 bases from V and 0 bases from J, with 17 bases between. The CDR3 reads CASSPFGGGHRSYEQYF. CDR3 DNA, as far as it was read: TGTGCCAGCTCACCATTTGGGGGGGGACACCGCTCCTACGAG.

This clone was counted ten times or more. Read sequence stops 3 residues before the CDR3 end, and the germline J gene provides the missing end. The rearrangement uses TRBV19 and TRBJ1-1; 9 bases align to TRBD1. CDR3 length: 13 amino acids. The V and J ends lost 8 bases and 1 base, in that order; junction bases with no gene match: 2. Germline CDR1 LNHDA, CDR2 SQIVND (reference sequence). The CDR3 here is CASLGQGNTEAFF. CDR3 DNA, as far as it was read: TGTGCCAGTTTGGGACAGGGGAACACTGAA.